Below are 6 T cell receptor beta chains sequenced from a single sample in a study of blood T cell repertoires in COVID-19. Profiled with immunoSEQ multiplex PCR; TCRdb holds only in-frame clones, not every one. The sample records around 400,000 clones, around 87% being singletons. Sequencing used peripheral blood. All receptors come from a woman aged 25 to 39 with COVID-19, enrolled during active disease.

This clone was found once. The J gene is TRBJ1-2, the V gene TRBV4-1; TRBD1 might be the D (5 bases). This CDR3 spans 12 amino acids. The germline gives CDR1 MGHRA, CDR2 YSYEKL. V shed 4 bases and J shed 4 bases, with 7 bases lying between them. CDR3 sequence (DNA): TGCGCCAGCAGCCCCGACAGCTATGGCTACACCTTC. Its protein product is CASSPDSYGYTF.

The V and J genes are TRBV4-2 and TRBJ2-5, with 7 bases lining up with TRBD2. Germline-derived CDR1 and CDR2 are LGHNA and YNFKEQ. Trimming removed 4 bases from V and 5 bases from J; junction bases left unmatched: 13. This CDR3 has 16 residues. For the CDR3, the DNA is TGTGCCAGCAGCCCGACCCCAAGGGCGGGAGTGGAGACCCAGTACTTC. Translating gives CASSPTPRAGVETQYF.

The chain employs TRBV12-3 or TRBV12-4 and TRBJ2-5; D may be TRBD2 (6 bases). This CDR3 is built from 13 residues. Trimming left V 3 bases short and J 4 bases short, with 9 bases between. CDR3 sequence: CASSFAGLETQYF. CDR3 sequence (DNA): TGTGCCAGCAGTTTTGCGGGACTAGAGACCCAGTACTTC.

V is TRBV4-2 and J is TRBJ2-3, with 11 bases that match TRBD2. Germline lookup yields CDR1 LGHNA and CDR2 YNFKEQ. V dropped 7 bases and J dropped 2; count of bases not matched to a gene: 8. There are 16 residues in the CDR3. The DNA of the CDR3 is TGTGCCAGCACCTCCGCACTAGCGGGAGACACAGATACGCAGTATTTT. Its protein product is CASTSALAGDTDTQYF.

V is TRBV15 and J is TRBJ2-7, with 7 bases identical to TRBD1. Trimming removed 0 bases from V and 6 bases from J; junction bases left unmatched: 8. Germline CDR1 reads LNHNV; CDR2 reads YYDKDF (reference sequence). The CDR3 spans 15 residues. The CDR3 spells CATSRDGGQWVEQYF. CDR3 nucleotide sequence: TGTGCCACCAGCAGAGATGGGGGACAGTGGGTCGAGCAGTACTTC.

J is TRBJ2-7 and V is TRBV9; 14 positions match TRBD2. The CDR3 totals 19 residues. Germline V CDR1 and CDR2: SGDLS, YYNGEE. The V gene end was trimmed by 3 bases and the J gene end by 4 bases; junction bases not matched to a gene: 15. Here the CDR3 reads CASSAGTGTSGGSPYEQYF. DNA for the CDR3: TGTGCCAGCAGCGCGGGAACCGGGACTAGCGGGGGATCTCCTTACGAGCAGTACTTC.